This T cell receptor beta chain originates from a study of blood T cells in healthy people across ages. A second PCR, run for roughly 7 to 11 cycles, used a sample-barcoded 5' primer plus a J-beta primer mix. MiXCR, run by TCRdb on the 5' RACE reads, gives a single entry per CDR3 protein. The sample yields 1.5 million to 2 million distinct CDR3 sequences, approximately 39% seen once. Every sample gave at least 5 micrograms of total RNA when it was extracted. This clonotype has a handful of counts. V was clipped by 5 bases and J by 5 bases, with 13 bases between them. CDR1 and CDR2 (germline): PRHDT, FYEKMQ (reference sequence). The CDR3 length is 14 residues.

This TCR was recovered from a human donor in good health. J is TRBJ2-1 and V is TRBV13, with TRBD2 as a possible D gene (6 bases). The sample consisted of blood. The CDR3 loop is CASSRPGLNNEQFF. CDR3 coding DNA: TGTGCCAGCAGCCGGCCTGGACTAAACAATGAGCAGTTCTTC.